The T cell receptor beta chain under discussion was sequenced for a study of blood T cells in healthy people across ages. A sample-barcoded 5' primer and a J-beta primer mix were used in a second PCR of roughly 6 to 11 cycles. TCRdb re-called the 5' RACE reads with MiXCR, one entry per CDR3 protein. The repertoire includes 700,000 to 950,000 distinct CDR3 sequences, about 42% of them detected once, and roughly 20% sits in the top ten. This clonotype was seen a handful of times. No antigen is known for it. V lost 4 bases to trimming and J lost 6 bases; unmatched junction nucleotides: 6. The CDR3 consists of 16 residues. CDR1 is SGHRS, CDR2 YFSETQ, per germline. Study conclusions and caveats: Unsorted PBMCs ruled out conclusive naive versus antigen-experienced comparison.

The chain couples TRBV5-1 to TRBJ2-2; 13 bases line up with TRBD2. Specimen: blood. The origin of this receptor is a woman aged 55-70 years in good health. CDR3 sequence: CASSPGLAGASGELFF. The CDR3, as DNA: TGCGCCAGCAGCCCCGGACTAGCGGGAGCTTCCGGGGAGCTGTTTTTT. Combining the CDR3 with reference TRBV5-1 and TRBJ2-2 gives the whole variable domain KAGVTQTPRYLIKTRGQQVTLSCSPISGHRSVSWYQQTPGQGLQFLFEYFSETQRNKGNFPGRFSGRQFSNSRSEMNVSTLELGDSALYLCASSPGLAGASGELFFGEGSRLTVL.